Listed here are 9 T cell receptor beta chains from one sample, sequenced in a study of shared clonotypes between healthy human individuals. Some clones are missing from TCRdb's copy, which holds only in-frame ones; the method was immunoSEQ multiplex PCR. Seen here are 2,500,000 or so clones, 85% to 95% observed once, and the top ten hold around 0.14%. The specimen sequenced was naive CD4+ T cells sorted from blood. Subset described: CD45RA+ positively selected. Receptors were obtained from a man aged 18-30 years in good health.

This clone has only one observation. Different DNA sequences within this sample yield the same CDR3. This rearrangement joins TRBV2 to TRBJ2-5; a weak D match, TRBD2 (6 bases). The V end lost 6 bases, the J end lost 8 bases, and 13 bases lay between the germline ends. Germline loops: CDR1 SNHLY, CDR2 FYNNEI. CDR3 length: 12 residues. DNA for the CDR3: TGTGCCAGCAGGGCGGGAAGGGAAACCCAGTACTTC. Residues: CASRAGRETQYF.

This sequence joins TRBV28 and TRBJ2-7; 9 nucleotides line up with TRBD1. Germline trimming cut 5 bases from V and 5 bases from J; bases unmatched to any gene: 4. The CDR3 has 13 residues. Germline V gives CDR1 MDHEN, CDR2 SYDVKM. The CDR3 DNA follows: TGTGCCAGCAGTCTACAGGGGGCCCACGAGCAGTACTTC. Translation: CASSLQGAHEQYF.

This chain uses TRBV4-2 with TRBJ2-7; 7 bases map to TRBD1. J was trimmed by 6 bases and V by 0 bases; bases with no gene match: 5. The CDR3 extends over 14 amino acids. Germline values: CDR1 LGHNA, CDR2 YNFKEQ. The DNA for the CDR3 is TGTGCCAGCAGCCAAGACAGGGGGTTCACCGAGCAGTACTTC. Translation: CASSQDRGFTEQYF.

The rearrangement links TRBV25-1 to TRBJ2-2; D not resolved. The CDR3 loop spans 14 amino acids. CDR1 is MGHDK and CDR2 is SYGVNS in the germline V gene. The V end was cut by 1 base, the J end by 8 bases, with 11 bases between. CDR3 in DNA: TGTGCCAGCAGTGAATCTGTGTCCCGAGGGGAGCTGTTTTTT. Residues: CASSESVSRGELFF.

The gene calls are TRBV19 and TRBJ2-1; 8 bases are a match to TRBD1. The CDR3 runs to 15 residues. The V segment lost 4 bases and the J segment 8 bases; nucleotides outside the gene matches: 10. Germline V lookup: CDR1 LNHDA, CDR2 SQIVND (reference sequence). CDR3 region: CASSTPGQAMHEQFF. The DNA for the CDR3 is TGTGCCAGTAGTACCCCGGGACAGGCCATGCATGAGCAGTTCTTC.

The gene calls are TRBV4-3 and TRBJ2-3, with 7 bases identical to TRBD1. Germline lookup yields CDR1 LGHNA and CDR2 YSLEER. V dropped 0 bases and J dropped 4; count of bases not matched to a gene: 7. This CDR3 is 16 amino acids long. Here the CDR3 reads CASSQEAGGSADTQYF. The CDR3 region has the DNA TGCGCCAGCAGCCAAGAGGCAGGGGGTAGTGCAGATACGCAGTATTTT.

The J gene is TRBJ1-1, the V gene TRBV6-6; unclear D gene. The CDR3 length is 12 residues. The germline CDR1 and CDR2 sequences are MNHNY and SVGAGI (reference sequence). V was cut by 7 bases and J by 0 bases, with 6 bases left in between. The CDR3 region is CASKFLNTEAFF. DNA of the CDR3: TGTGCCAGCAAGTTCCTGAACACTGAAGCTTTCTTT.

This chain uses TRBV6-5 with TRBJ2-5; D might be TRBD1 or TRBD2, each matching 6 bases. Trimming removed 0 bases at V and 4 bases at J, with 15 bases between. Germline V gene lookup returns CDR1 MNHEY and CDR2 SVGAGI. The CDR3 has 16 amino acids. The CDR3 reads CASSYSNWGARETQYF. The CDR3 coding sequence is TGTGCCAGCAGTTACTCGAATTGGGGGGCTAGAGAGACCCAGTACTTC.

This chain uses TRBV10-3 with TRBJ1-6; 10 nucleotides align to TRBD1. The CDR3 contains 14 residues. Trimming at V came to 7 bases and at J to 8 bases, leaving 5 bases not matched to a gene. Per germline, CDR1 ENHRY and CDR2 SYGVKD. The chain's CDR3 is CAINDRGRDSPLHF. CDR3 nucleotides: TGTGCCATCAATGACAGGGGGCGGGATTCACCCCTCCACTTT.